This is a list of T cell receptor beta chains from one sample in a study of cytomegalovirus exposure and HLA in healthy donors. The assay was immunoSEQ multiplex PCR, and TCRdb's table has in-frame clones only and misses some. The table includes about 130,000 clones, roughly four fifths detected once. Material: PBMCs. Source of these receptors: a woman aged 40-49 years in good health and CMV-seropositive. The CDR3 runs from the conserved cysteine through the conserved F or W. Each record gives: V gene, clone size, D gene, J gene, CDR3 protein, CDR3 DNA. A D gene is named only where the DNA matches it firmly. The size field is filled for only some rows; it gives once, few, many or a size class.

TRBV18	-	-	TRBJ2-1	CASSPIGEVGEQFF	TGTGCCAGCTCACCAATTGGGGAGGTGGGTGAGCAGTTCTTC
TRBV6-4	-	TRBD2	TRBJ2-2	CASSEAGGGTGELFF	TGTGCCAGCAGCGAAGCGGGAGGTGGGACCGGGGAGCTGTTTTTT
TRBV19	-	TRBD1	TRBJ2-3	CASSMAGGLADTQYF	TGTGCCAGTAGTATGGCAGGGGGCTTAGCAGATACGCAGTATTTT
TRBV5-1	-	TRBD1	TRBJ2-3	CASSRVQGQTDTQYF	TGCGCCAGCAGCAGGGTACAGGGGCAGACAGATACGCAGTATTTT
TRBV6-6	-	TRBD1	TRBJ2-7	CASSYPPDRVYEQYF	TGTGCCAGCAGTTACCCACCCGACAGGGTCTACGAGCAGTACTTC
TRBV5-1	-	TRBD2	TRBJ2-1	CASSLISTSALNNEQFF	TGCGCCAGCAGCCTCATATCGACTAGCGCCCTTAACAATGAGCAGTTCTTC
TRBV27	-	-	TRBJ1-1	CASSLGGPEAFF	TGTGCCAGCAGTTTAGGGGGCCCTGAAGCTTTCTTT
TRBV29-1	-	-	TRBJ1-2	CSVGGVANYGYTF	TGCAGCGTTGGGGGGGTCGCTAACTATGGCTACACCTTC
TRBV30	-	TRBD1	TRBJ1-6	CAWTGQGTSPLHF	TGTGCCTGGACGGGACAGGGAACCTCACCCCTCCACTTT
TRBV6-1	once	-	TRBJ2-7	CASSAADGHYEQYF	TGTGCCAGCAGTGCGGCGGACGGACACTACGAGCAGTACTTC
TRBV6-1	-	-	TRBJ1-1	CASISRGVFTEAFF	TGTGCCAGCATTTCCCGGGGGGTATTCACTGAAGCTTTCTTT
TRBV2	few	TRBD2	TRBJ2-1	CASSVASGSNEQFF	TGTGCCAGCAGTGTGGCTAGCGGGAGCAATGAGCAGTTCTTC
TRBV6-5	-	TRBD2	TRBJ2-7	CASSYPRLAGVEQYF	TGTGCCAGCAGTTACCCCCGACTAGCGGGAGTCGAGCAGTACTTC
TRBV4-2	-	-	TRBJ2-1	CASSPIPSAEQFF	TGTGCCAGCAGCCCAATACCGAGCGCGGAGCAGTTCTTC
TRBV7-8	-	TRBD2	TRBJ2-7	CASSFLPPGLAGEFGCEQYF	TGTGCCAGCAGCTTCCTCCCCCCGGGACTAGCGGGAGAATTTGGCTGCGAGCAGTACTTC
TRBV11-3	-	TRBD2	TRBJ2-5	CASSSGLAGGIQETQYF	TGTGCCAGCAGCTCTGGACTAGCGGGAGGAATACAAGAGACCCAGTACTTC
TRBV7-6	-	TRBD2	TRBJ2-7	CASSLASGGSYEQYF	TGTGCCAGCAGCTTAGCTAGCGGGGGCTCCTACGAGCAGTACTTC
TRBV9	-	-	TRBJ1-4	CASSVGSREKLFF	TGTGCCAGCAGCGTAGGCTCTAGAGAAAAACTGTTTTTT